Sequencing of this T cell receptor beta chain was carried out in a study of cytomegalovirus exposure and HLA in healthy donors. Points on this clone: Its matching antigen is unknown.

With 5 bases clipped from V and 1 base from J, the junction kept 5 bases outside the gene matches. In germline, CDR1 is MNHEY, CDR2 SMNVEV (reference sequence). This CDR3 is 16 amino acids long. Notes on the study in general: TCR beta V segments were, for the most part, productive about 87% or about 30% of the time in an earlier analysis. It was likely that a cluster of highly shared sequence variants was a sequencing artifact.

In the PCR, 60 Vbeta and 13 Jbeta primers were used. TCRdb's copy holds only in-frame clones and misses some; the assay was immunoSEQ multiplex PCR. The table records around 190,000 clones, 60% to 80% of them present only once. The V gene is TRBV27, the J gene TRBJ2-3; 11 bases map to TRBD2. The sequence was collected from a young woman in good health and CMV-seronegative. Sequencing input: PBMCs. The chain's CDR3 is CASSKATSGGTDTQYF. The DNA of the CDR3 is TGTGCCAGCAGTAAGGCGACTAGCGGGGGCACAGATACGCAGTATTTT.